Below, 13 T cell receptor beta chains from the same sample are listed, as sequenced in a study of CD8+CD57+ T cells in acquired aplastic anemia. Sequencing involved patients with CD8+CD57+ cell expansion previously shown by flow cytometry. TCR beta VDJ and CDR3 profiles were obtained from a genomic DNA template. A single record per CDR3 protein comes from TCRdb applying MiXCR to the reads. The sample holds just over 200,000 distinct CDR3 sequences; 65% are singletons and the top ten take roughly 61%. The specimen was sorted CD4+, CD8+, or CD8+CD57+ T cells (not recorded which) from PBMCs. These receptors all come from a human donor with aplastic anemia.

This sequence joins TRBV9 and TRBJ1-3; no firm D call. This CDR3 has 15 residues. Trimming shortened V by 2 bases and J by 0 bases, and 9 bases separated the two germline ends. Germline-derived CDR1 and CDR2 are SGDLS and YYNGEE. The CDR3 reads CASSVLSSSGNTIYF. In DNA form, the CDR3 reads TGTGCCAGCAGCGTTCTGAGCAGCTCTGGAAACACCATATATTTT.

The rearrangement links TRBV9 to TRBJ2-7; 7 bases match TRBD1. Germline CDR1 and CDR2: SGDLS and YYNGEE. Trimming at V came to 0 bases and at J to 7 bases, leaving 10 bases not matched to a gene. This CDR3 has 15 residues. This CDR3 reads CASSVGKGQWGEQYF. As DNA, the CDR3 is TGTGCCAGCAGCGTAGGGAAGGGACAGTGGGGGGAGCAGTACTTC.

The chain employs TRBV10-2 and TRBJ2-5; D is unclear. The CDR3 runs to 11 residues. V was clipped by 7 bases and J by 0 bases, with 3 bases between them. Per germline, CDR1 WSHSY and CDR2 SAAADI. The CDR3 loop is CASTYQETQYF. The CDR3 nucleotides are TGCGCCAGCACCTACCAAGAGACCCAGTACTTC.

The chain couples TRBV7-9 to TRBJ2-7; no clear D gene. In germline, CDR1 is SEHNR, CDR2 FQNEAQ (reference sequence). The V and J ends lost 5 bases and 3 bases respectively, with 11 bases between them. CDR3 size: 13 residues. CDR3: CASSPTDGYEQYF. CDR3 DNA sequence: TGTGCCAGCAGCCCCACGGATGGCTACGAGCAGTACTTC.

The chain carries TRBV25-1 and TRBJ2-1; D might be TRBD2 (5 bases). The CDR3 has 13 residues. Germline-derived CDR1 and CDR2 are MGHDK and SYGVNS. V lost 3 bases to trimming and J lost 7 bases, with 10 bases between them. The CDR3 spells CASSDPTINEQFF. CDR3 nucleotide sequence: TGTGCCAGCAGTGACCCGACTATAAATGAGCAGTTCTTC. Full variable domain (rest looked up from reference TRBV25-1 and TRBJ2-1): EADIYQTPRYLVIGTGKKITLECSQTMGHDKMYWYQQDPGMELHLIHYSYGVNSTEKGDLSSESTVSRIRTEHFPLTLESARPSHTSQYLCASSDPTINEQFFGPGTRLTVL.

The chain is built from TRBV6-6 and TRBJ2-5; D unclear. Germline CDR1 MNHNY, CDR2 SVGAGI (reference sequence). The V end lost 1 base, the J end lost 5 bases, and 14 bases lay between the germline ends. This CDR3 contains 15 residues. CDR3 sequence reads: CASSYFSQLGETQYF. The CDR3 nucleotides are TGTGCCAGCAGTTACTTTTCCCAGTTGGGCGAGACCCAGTACTTC.

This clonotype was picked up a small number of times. CDR3 loop: CASSESRRGEQYF. In nucleotides, the CDR3 is TGCGCCAGCAGTGAGTCAAGAAGGGGCGAGCAGTACTTC. The chain recombines TRBV10-2 with TRBJ2-7; tentatively, D is TRBD1 (5 bases). This CDR3 is built from 13 residues. Germline V gene lookup returns CDR1 WSHSY and CDR2 SAAADI. Trimming removed 0 bases at V and 6 bases at J, with 9 bases between.

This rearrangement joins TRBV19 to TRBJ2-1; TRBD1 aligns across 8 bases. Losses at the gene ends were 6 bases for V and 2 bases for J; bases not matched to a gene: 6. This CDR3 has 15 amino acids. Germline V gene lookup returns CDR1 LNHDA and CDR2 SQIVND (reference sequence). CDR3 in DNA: TGTGCCAGTAGGGTGGACAGGGCCACCTACAATGAGCAGTTCTTC. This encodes CASRVDRATYNEQFF.

In DNA, the CDR3 is TGCAGTGCTGATGGGACAGCCAACACTGAAGCTTTCTTT. This gives the protein CSADGTANTEAFF. The gene calls are TRBV20-1 and TRBJ1-1; TRBD1 matches 7 bases. Unmatched junction bases numbered 5, after V lost 5 bases and J lost 2 bases. The CDR3 covers 13 residues. The V gene's germline CDR1 is DFQATT and CDR2 SNEGSKA (reference sequence).

The CDR3 DNA reads as TGCAGTGCTCTCCCACACAGACTAGCGCCAGATACGCAGTATTTT. This sequence encodes CSALPHRLAPDTQYF. The chain couples TRBV20-1 to TRBJ2-3; TRBD2 matches 8 bases. This CDR3 region has 15 residues. The germline gives CDR1 DFQATT, CDR2 SNEGSKA (reference sequence). After removal of 5 bases from V and 4 bases from J, the junction contained 11 bases not matched to a gene.

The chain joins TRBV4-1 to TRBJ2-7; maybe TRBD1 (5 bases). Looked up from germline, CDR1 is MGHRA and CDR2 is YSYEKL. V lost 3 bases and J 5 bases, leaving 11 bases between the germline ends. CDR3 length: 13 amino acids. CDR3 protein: CASSQSQGHEQYF. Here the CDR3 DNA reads TGCGCCAGCAGCCAGTCGCAGGGCCACGAGCAGTACTTC.

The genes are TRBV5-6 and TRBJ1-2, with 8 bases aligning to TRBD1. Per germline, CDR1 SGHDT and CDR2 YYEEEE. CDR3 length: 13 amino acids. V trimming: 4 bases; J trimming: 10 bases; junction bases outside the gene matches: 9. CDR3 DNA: TGTGCCAGCAGCCTGGCGGCAGGGGGCGTCTACACCTTC. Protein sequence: CASSLAAGGVYTF.

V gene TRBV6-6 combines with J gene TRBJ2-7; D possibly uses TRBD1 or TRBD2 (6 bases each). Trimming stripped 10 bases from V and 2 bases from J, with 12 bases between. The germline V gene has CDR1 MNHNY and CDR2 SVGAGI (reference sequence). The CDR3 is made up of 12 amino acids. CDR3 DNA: TGTGCCATCAGAGGGGGGCCCTACGAGCAGTACTTC. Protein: CAIRGGPYEQYF.